The 27 T cell receptor beta chains below come from one sample, sequenced in a study of response to subunit inactivated influenza vaccine. TCRdb passed the RT-PCR reads through MiXCR, listing each CDR3 protein once. This repertoire shows hundreds of thousands of distinct CDR3 sequences, 9.5% to 13% found once; its top ten account for approximately 12%. Material: PBMCs from blood, obtained about 6 weeks after vaccination. The source is a man aged 50-60 years who received an inactivated influenza vaccine.

This chain joins TRBV7-8 and TRBJ2-5; TRBD2 might be the D (5 bases). Trimming left V 8 bases short and J 7 bases short, with 20 bases between. CDR1 SGHVS and CDR2 FQNEAQ come from the germline V gene. The CDR3 spans 14 residues. CDR3 coding DNA: TGTGCCAGCCGCACAAGGTTCGATCGGGGGACCCAGTACTTC. Its protein is CASRTRFDRGTQYF.

V gene TRBV29-1 combines with J gene TRBJ1-1; 9 bases agree with TRBD1. The CDR3 loop spans 17 amino acids. The V segment lost 0 bases and the J segment 5 bases; nucleotides outside the gene matches: 13. Germline CDR1 SQVTM, CDR2 ANQGSEA. In nucleotides, the CDR3 is TGCAGCGTTGAAGAGTTAGGCACGGGACAGGGTTGGACTGAAGCTTTCTTT. It is translated as CSVEELGTGQGWTEAFF.

This clonotype was seen at least ten times. The CDR3 spells CSVEGRGGLAGTYEQYF. In nucleotides, the CDR3 is TGCAGCGTTGAAGGCAGGGGGGGACTAGCGGGGACCTACGAGCAGTACTTC. V is TRBV29-1 and J is TRBJ2-7; 13 bases are shared with TRBD2. Germline loops: CDR1 SQVTM, CDR2 ANQGSEA. The CDR3 is 17 residues long. V trimming: 1 base; J trimming: 2 bases; junction bases outside the gene matches: 8.

This clonotype was found a few times. The V gene is TRBV29-1, the J gene TRBJ1-1; 7 bases match TRBD1. Germline CDR1 and CDR2: SQVTM and ANQGSEA. This CDR3 comprises 14 residues. Trimming took 7 bases from V and 5 from J; bases not matched to a gene: 13. In DNA, the CDR3 is TGCAGCGCCCAAACAGGGGTAATGGAAACTGAAGCTTTCTTT. Its translation is CSAQTGVMETEAFF.

This clonotype has more than one count but fewer than ten. This chain connects TRBV12-3 or TRBV12-4 to TRBJ2-5; tentatively, D is TRBD1 (8 bases). V lost 7 bases and J 2 bases, leaving 17 bases between the germline ends. The CDR3 is made up of 15 amino acids. CDR3 amino acids: CASTDGQGGQETQYF. The DNA for the CDR3 is TGTGCCAGCACCGACGGACAGGGAGGGCAAGAGACCCAGTACTTC.

There are many counts of this clonotype. The chain links TRBV20-1 to TRBJ2-3; 11 bases are a match to TRBD2. The CDR3 sequence is 15 residues long. CDR1 and CDR2 from the germline V gene are DFQATT and SNEGSKA (reference sequence). Trimming cost V 5 bases and J 6 bases; bases outside gene matches: 10. The CDR3 sequence is CSALAGGIWTDTQYF. In DNA form, the CDR3 reads TGCAGTGCTCTAGCGGGGGGAATCTGGACGGATACGCAGTATTTT.

This clonotype was seen only a few times. The chain links TRBV20-1 to TRBJ2-1, with unresolved D. Trimming shortened V by 5 bases and J by 0 bases, and 11 bases separated the two germline ends. Germline V gene lookup returns CDR1 DFQATT and CDR2 SNEGSKA (reference sequence). This CDR3 has 14 residues. The CDR3 is CSAPSAHSYNEQFF. In DNA, the CDR3 is TGCAGTGCTCCAAGTGCCCACTCCTACAATGAGCAGTTCTTC.

There are many counts of this clonotype. V usage is TRBV7-2 and J usage is TRBJ1-3; possibly TRBD1 for D (6 bases). CDR1 is SGHTA, CDR2 FQGNSA, per germline. This CDR3 contains 15 residues. Trimming removed 1 base at V and 5 bases at J, with 12 bases between. CDR3 loop: CASSLGGHKRNTIYF. CDR3 bases: TGTGCCAGCAGCTTAGGGGGGCACAAAAGAAACACCATATATTTT. Based on the CDR3 plus reference TRBV7-2 and TRBJ1-3, the full variable domain is GAGVSQSPSNKVTEKGKDVELRCDPISGHTALYWYRQSLGQGLEFLIYFQGNSAPDKSGLPSDRFSAERTGGSVSTLTIQRTQQEDSAVYLCASSLGGHKRNTIYFGEGSWLTVV.

The chain recombines TRBV20-1 with TRBJ2-1; TRBD2 agrees at 9 bases. Per germline, CDR1 DFQATT and CDR2 SNEGSKA (reference sequence). The CDR3 loop spans 15 amino acids. V dropped 6 bases and J dropped 4; count of bases not matched to a gene: 10. CDR3 sequence: CSAQPTSGQYNEQFF. In DNA, the CDR3 is TGCAGTGCCCAGCCCACTAGCGGGCAGTACAATGAGCAGTTCTTC.

The chain recombines TRBV20-1 with TRBJ2-5, with D perhaps matching TRBD1 or TRBD2 (6 bases each). The ends were cut back, 6 bases at V and 5 bases at J, with 16 bases in the middle. The CDR3 runs 13 residues. Germline assignment: CDR1 DFQATT and CDR2 SNEGSKA (reference sequence). CDR3 bases: TGCAGTGCCGCCAGGGGAGGTGGGGAGACCCAGTACTTC. Protein: CSAARGGGETQYF.

This chain links TRBV7-8 with TRBJ1-2; D gene ambiguous. The germline CDR1 and CDR2 sequences are SGHVS and FQNEAQ. CDR3 length: 13 residues. The ends were cut back, 4 bases at V and 3 bases at J, with 9 bases in the middle. CDR3 in amino acids: CASSSMGDYGYTF. DNA of the CDR3: TGTGCCAGCAGCTCAATGGGTGACTATGGCTACACCTTC. The full variable domain, in which reference TRBV7-8 and TRBJ1-2 provide the parts outside the CDR3, is GAGVSQSPRYKVAKRGQDVALRCDPISGHVSLFWYQQALGQGPEFLTYFQNEAQLDKSGLPSDRFFAERPEGSVSTLKIQRTQQEDSAVYLCASSSMGDYGYTFGSGTRLTVV.

This clonotype was picked up many times. V gene TRBV7-2 combines with J gene TRBJ1-2; 7 bases are a match to TRBD1. CDR1 is SGHTA, CDR2 FQGNSA, per germline. The CDR3 is made up of 13 amino acids. V trimming: 5 bases; J trimming: 6 bases; junction bases outside the gene matches: 6. CDR3 sequence: CASSTGTVNGYTF. The CDR3, as DNA: TGTGCCAGCAGCACCGGGACAGTAAATGGCTACACCTTC.

The chain joins TRBV3-1 to TRBJ2-1; the match to TRBD2 covers 7 bases. V shed 2 bases and J 9 bases; nucleotides not matched to a gene: 10. Per the germline V gene, CDR1 is LGHDT and CDR2 is YNNKEL (reference sequence). The CDR3 length is 15 residues. The CDR3 DNA is TGTGCCAGCAGCCAAACGCGGGAGTTAGCCGGTGAGCAGTTCTTC. This translates into CASSQTRELAGEQFF.

The table lists this clonotype with a few counts. The J gene is TRBJ2-7, the V gene TRBV29-1; 11 bases align to TRBD1. CDR3 size: 14 residues. With V trimmed by 4 bases and J by 4 bases, 6 bases remained unmatched. Germline loops: CDR1 SQVTM, CDR2 ANQGSEA. CDR3 in amino acids: CSVADRGRWYEQYF. The CDR3 nucleotides are TGCAGCGTTGCGGACAGGGGGCGTTGGTACGAGCAGTACTTC.

V and J are TRBV18 and TRBJ1-1; the match to TRBD1 covers 8 bases. The CDR3 is 17 residues long. The J segment lost 3 bases and the V segment lost 3 bases, leaving 12 bases of the junction unmatched. Germline CDR1 is KGHSH and CDR2 is LQKENI. The CDR3 here is CASSPGMTGVGYTEAFF. The CDR3 DNA reads TGTGCCAGCTCACCGGGGATGACAGGGGTAGGGTACACTGAAGCTTTCTTT.

The chain is built from TRBV7-2 and TRBJ2-7; unclear D gene. The CDR3 is 14 amino acids. Germline CDR1 SGHTA, CDR2 FQGNSA. Trimming took 3 bases from V and 6 from J, leaving 15 bases between them. In DNA, the CDR3 is TGTGCCAGCAGCTTTTTGTCACAGACCATCGAGCAGTACTTC. Residues: CASSFLSQTIEQYF.

CDR3 sequence: CASRGPGTQGDTQYF. In DNA form, the CDR3 reads TGTGCCAGCAGAGGCCCCGGGACTCAAGGGGATACGCAGTATTTT. This chain uses TRBV7-2 with TRBJ2-3, with TRBD2 as a possible D gene (6 bases). The V end lost 6 bases, the J end lost 6 bases, and 19 bases lay between the germline ends. Germline loops: CDR1 SGHTA, CDR2 FQGNSA. The CDR3 covers 15 residues.

The chain links TRBV5-5 to TRBJ2-5, with TRBD2 matching over 8 bases. The CDR3 is made up of 15 amino acids. The ends lost 3 bases at V and 4 bases at J; junction bases unmatched: 8. Per the germline V gene, CDR1 is SGHKS and CDR2 is YYEKEE (reference sequence). For the CDR3, the DNA is TGTGCCAGCAGCTGGGGTAGCGGGATTATAGAGACCCAGTACTTC. Translation: CASSWGSGIIETQYF.

This clonotype was recorded at least ten times. V is TRBV6-5 and J is TRBJ2-2; 9 bases are shared with TRBD1. CDR1 and CDR2 (germline): MNHEY, SVGAGI. After removal of 3 bases from V and 9 bases from J, the junction contained 5 bases not matched to a gene. This CDR3 region has 14 residues. In DNA, the CDR3 is TGTGCCAGCAGTTATGGGACAGGGAACAGGGAGCTGTTTTTT. As protein: CASSYGTGNRELFF.

This clonotype was seen only a few times. V usage is TRBV7-2 and J usage is TRBJ1-2; 12 bases agree with TRBD1. This CDR3 is 16 amino acids long. CDR1 is SGHTA, CDR2 FQGNSA, per germline. V dropped 5 bases and J dropped 8; count of bases not matched to a gene: 12. The CDR3 DNA is TGTGCCAGCAGCGTTTCCGGGACAGGGGGCCCCTTAGGCTACACCTTC. Translated, it gives CASSVSGTGGPLGYTF. Supplemented by reference TRBV7-2 and TRBJ1-2, the full variable domain reads GAGVSQSPSNKVTEKGKDVELRCDPISGHTALYWYRQSLGQGLEFLIYFQGNSAPDKSGLPSDRFSAERTGGSVSTLTIQRTQQEDSAVYLCASSVSGTGGPLGYTFGSGTRLTVV.

The chain links TRBV28 to TRBJ2-7, with 8 nucleotides matching TRBD1. The CDR3 has 14 residues. After removal of 5 bases from V and 2 bases from J, the junction contained 5 bases not matched to a gene. The V gene's germline CDR1 is MDHEN and CDR2 SYDVKM. CDR3 region: CASSVAGGTYEQYF. CDR3 sequence (DNA): TGTGCCAGCAGTGTCGCAGGGGGCACCTACGAGCAGTACTTC.

This clonotype has more than one count but fewer than ten. V and J are TRBV7-9 and TRBJ2-2; a weak D match, TRBD2 (6 bases). V lost 6 bases, J lost 2 bases, and 16 bases lay in between. CDR1 and CDR2 (germline): SEHNR, FQNEAQ (reference sequence). There are 16 residues in the CDR3. This CDR3 reads CASRQSGGANTGELFF. In DNA, the CDR3 is TGTGCCAGCAGACAATCGGGCGGGGCTAACACCGGGGAGCTGTTTTTT. The full variable domain, completed using reference TRBV7-9 and TRBJ2-2, is DTGVSQNPRHKITKRGQNVTFRCDPISEHNRLYWYRQTLGQGPEFLTYFQNEAQLEKSRLLSDRFSAERPKGSFSTLEIQRTEQGDSAMYLCASRQSGGANTGELFFGEGSRLTVL.

The chain recombines TRBV10-3 with TRBJ1-1; D is unresolved. The CDR3 runs 15 residues. Germline assignment: CDR1 ENHRY and CDR2 SYGVKD. CDR3 sequence (DNA): TGTGACACCGCTTTCGTGTTTGCCCAAAACACTGAAGCTTTCTTT. Amino acid sequence: CDTAFVFAQNTEAFF.

This clonotype was detected a few times. J is TRBJ2-7 and V is TRBV5-6, with 9 bases matching TRBD2. CDR1 SGHDT and CDR2 YYEEEE come from the germline V gene. Trimming removed 0 bases from V and 3 bases from J; junction bases left unmatched: 4. This CDR3 contains 15 residues. This CDR3 reads CASSLVSSGNYEQYF. The CDR3 nucleotides read TGTGCCAGCAGCTTGGTGTCTAGCGGGAACTACGAGCAGTACTTC.

In its sample, this clonotype was seen a few times. The chain uses TRBV6-2 or TRBV6-3 and TRBJ2-2, with 7 bases lining up with TRBD2. After removal of 0 bases from V and 5 bases from J, the junction contained 6 bases not matched to a gene. Germline assignment: CDR1 MNHEY and CDR2 SVGEGT. The CDR3 loop spans 16 amino acids. CDR3: CASSYSRGSLTGELFF. In DNA, the CDR3 is TGTGCCAGCAGTTACTCGCGCGGGAGTTTAACCGGGGAGCTGTTTTTT.

This chain joins TRBV6-1 and TRBJ1-1; D is perhaps TRBD1 (5 bases). Germline assignment: CDR1 MNHNS and CDR2 SASEGT. The CDR3 consists of 14 residues. The V gene lost 4 bases and the J gene lost 0 bases, with 9 bases spanning the gap. CDR3 nucleotides: TGTGCCAGCAGTGGGGGGGTCATGAACACTGAAGCTTTCTTT. Residues: CASSGGVMNTEAFF.

In this sample, this clonotype turned up many times. The V call is TRBV29-1, the J call TRBJ2-2; 8 nucleotides agree with TRBD1. J was trimmed by 7 bases and V by 5 bases; bases with no gene match: 9. The CDR3 totals 14 residues. Germline loops: CDR1 SQVTM, CDR2 ANQGSEA. The CDR3 here is CSVRPQGAFGELFF. CDR3 nucleotides: TGCAGCGTTCGTCCCCAGGGGGCGTTCGGGGAGCTGTTTTTT.